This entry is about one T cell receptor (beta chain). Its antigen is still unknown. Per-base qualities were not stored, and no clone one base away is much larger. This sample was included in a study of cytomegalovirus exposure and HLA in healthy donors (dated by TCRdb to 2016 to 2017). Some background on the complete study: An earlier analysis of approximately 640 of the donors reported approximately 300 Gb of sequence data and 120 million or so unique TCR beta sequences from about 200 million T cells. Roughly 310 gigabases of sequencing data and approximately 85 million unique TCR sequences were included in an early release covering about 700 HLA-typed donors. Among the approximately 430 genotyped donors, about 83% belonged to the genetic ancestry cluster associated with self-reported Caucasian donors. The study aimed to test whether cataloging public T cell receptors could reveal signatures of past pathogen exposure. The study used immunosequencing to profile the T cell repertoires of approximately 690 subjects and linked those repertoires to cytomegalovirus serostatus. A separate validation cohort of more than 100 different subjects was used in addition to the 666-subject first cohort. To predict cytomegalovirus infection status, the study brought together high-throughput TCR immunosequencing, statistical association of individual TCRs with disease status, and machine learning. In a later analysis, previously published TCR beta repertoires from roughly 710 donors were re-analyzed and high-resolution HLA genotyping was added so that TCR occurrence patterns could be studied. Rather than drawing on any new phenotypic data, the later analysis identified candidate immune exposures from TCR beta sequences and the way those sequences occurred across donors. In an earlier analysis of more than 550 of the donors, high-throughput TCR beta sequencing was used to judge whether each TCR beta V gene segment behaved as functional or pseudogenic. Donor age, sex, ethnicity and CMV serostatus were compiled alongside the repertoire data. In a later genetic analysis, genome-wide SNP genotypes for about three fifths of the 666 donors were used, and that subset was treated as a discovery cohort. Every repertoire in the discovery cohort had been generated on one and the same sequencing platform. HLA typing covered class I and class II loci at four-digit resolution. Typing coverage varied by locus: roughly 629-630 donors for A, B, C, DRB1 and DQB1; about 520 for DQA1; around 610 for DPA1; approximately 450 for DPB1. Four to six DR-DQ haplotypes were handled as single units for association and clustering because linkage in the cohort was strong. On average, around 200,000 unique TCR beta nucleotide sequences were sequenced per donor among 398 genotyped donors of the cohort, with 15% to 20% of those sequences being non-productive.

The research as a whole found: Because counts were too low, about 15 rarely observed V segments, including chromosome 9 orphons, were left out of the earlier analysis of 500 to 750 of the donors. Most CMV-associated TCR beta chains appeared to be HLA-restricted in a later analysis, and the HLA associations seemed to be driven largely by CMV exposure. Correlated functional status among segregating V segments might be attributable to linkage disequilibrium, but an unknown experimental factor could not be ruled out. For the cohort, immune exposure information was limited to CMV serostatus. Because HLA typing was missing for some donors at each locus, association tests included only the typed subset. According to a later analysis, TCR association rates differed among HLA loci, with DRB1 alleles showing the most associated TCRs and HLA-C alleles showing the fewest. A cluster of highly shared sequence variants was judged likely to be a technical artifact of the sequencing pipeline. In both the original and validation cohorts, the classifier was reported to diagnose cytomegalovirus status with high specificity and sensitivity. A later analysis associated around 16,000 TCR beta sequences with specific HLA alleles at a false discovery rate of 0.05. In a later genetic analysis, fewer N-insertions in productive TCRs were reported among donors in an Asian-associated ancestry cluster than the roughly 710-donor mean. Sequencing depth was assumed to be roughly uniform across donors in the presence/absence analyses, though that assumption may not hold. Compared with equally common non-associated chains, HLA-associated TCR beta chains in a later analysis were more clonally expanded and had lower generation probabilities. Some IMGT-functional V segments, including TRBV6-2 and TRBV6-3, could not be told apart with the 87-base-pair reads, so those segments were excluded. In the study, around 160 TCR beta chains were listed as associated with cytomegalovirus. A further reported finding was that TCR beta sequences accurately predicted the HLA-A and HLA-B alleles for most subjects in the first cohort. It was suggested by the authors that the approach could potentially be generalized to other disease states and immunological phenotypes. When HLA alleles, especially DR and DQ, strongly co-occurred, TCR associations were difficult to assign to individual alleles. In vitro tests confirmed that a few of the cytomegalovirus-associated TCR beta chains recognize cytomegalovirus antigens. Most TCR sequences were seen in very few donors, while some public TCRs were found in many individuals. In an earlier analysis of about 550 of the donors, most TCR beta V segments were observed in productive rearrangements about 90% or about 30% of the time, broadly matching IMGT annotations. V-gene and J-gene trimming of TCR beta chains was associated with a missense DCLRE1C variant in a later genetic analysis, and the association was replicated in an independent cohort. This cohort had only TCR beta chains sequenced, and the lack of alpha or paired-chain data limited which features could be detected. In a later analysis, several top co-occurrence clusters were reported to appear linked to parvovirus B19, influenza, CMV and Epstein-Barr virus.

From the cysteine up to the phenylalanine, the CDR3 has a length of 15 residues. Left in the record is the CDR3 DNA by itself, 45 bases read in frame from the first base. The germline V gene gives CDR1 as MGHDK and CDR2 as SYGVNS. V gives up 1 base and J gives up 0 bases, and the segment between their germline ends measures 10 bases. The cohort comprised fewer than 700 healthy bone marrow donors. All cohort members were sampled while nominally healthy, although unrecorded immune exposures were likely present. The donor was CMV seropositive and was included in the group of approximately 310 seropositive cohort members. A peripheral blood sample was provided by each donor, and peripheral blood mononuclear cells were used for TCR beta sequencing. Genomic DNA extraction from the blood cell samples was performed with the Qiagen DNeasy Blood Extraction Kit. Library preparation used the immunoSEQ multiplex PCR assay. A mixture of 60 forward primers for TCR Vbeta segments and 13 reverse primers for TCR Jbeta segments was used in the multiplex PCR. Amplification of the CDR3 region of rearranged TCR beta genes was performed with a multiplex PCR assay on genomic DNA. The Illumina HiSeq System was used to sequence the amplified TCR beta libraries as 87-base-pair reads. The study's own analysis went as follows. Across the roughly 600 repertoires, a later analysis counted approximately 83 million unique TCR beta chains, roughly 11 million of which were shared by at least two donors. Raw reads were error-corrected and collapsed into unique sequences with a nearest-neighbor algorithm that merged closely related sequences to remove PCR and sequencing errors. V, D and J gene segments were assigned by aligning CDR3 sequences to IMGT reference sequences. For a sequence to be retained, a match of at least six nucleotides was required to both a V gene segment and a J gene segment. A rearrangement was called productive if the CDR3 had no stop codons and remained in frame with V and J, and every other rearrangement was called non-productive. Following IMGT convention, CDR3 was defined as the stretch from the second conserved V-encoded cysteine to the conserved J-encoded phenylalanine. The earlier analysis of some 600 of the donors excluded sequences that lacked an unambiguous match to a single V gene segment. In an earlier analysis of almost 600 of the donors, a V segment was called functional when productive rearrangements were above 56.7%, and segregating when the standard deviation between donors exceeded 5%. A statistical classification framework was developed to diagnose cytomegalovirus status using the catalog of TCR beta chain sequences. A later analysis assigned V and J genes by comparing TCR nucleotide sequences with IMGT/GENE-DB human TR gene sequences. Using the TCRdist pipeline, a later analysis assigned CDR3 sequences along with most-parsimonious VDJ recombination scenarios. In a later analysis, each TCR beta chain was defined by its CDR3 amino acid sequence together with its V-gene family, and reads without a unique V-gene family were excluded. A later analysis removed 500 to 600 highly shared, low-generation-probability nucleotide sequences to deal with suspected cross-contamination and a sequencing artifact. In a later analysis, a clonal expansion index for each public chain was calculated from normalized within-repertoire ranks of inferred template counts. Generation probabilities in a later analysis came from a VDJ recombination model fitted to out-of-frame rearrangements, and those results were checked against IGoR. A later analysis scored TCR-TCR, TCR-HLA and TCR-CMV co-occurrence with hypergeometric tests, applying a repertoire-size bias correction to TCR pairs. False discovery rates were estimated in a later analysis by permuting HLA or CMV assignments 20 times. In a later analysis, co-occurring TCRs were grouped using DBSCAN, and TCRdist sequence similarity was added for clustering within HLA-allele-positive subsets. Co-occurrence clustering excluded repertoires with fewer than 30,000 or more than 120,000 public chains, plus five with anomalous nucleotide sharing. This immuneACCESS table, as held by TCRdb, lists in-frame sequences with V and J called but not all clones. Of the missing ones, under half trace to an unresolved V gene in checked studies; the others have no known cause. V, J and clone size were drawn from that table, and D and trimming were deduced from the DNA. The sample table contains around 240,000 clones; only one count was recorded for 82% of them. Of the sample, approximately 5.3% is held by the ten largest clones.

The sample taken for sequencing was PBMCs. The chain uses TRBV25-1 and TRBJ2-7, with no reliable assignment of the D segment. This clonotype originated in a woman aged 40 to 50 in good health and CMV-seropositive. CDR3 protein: CASSELGANSYEQYF. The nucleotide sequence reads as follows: TGTGCCAGCAGTGAATTGGGCGCTAACTCCTACGAGCAGTACTTC.